Sequencing of this T cell receptor (beta chain) was carried out in a study of siplizumab effects on memory and regulatory T cells. Some clones are missing from TCRdb's copy, which holds only in-frame ones; the method was immunoSEQ multiplex PCR. The profile shows some 100,000 clones, 92% of them singletons. Study-wide findings and caveats: Siplizumab, the agent tested, significantly reduced alloreactive sequences traceable to unstimulated CD4+ memory cells. The alloresponse seemed to draw substantially on naive T cells, which appeared more diverse than memory cells. Of the alloreactive clones, only a minor fraction mapped to unstimulated subsets.

This clone was seen a few times. Its antigen is currently unknown. The sample consisted of Tregs sorted from blood. The origin of this receptor is a human donor in good health.

The CDR3 DNA reads TGTGCCAGCAGTCAGTACGCACTAACTTACGAGCAGTACTTC. Protein product: CASSQYALTYEQYF. The rearrangement uses TRBV7-6 and TRBJ2-7; no clear D. V gave up 6 bases and J gave up 4 bases, with 16 bases separating them. The germline V gene encodes CDR1 SGHVS and CDR2 FNYEAQ. This CDR3 region has 14 residues.